This record looks at one TCR beta chain sequence and its context. Its matching antigen is unknown. Germline values: CDR1 MRHNA, CDR2 SNTAGT. The CDR3 contains 13 residues. Trimming took off 6 bases at V and 3 bases at J, with 11 bases between the two ends. TCRdb's copy holds only in-frame clones and misses some; the assay was immunoSEQ multiplex PCR. The table records tens of thousands of clones, approximately 89% of them present only once. The sample is drawn from a study of T cell responses to AZD1222 COVID-19 vaccine. Study-level points and caveats: Vaccine-related CD4 TCRs covered spike, predominating at 160-218 and 743-854. Spike-specific TCR breadth and depth both grew after two AZD1222 doses. Just five to seven people given AZD1222 tested seropositive at baseline. Females outnumbered males among donors, who were mostly white British; clonal diversity was possibly underestimated.

J is TRBJ1-1 and V is TRBV6-4; D unclear. The receptor comes from an adult who received the AZD1222 COVID-19 vaccine. Sequences were derived from peripheral blood, sampled 28 days after the second AZD1222 dose. The CDR3 DNA is TGTGCCAGCAGCCCACGGCCGGACACTGAAGCTTTCTTT. Amino acid sequence: CASSPRPDTEAFF.